The T cell receptor beta chain under discussion was sequenced for a study of shared clonotypes between healthy human individuals (dated by TCRdb to 2019 to 2021). With respect to the entire study: A couple of women and three men aged 18 to 49 years were included in the cohort. Per donor, three plates each were used for CD4 naive and CD4 memory, two for CD8 naive, and one for CD8 memory. The study deeply sequenced blood TCR repertoires of about 5 healthy adults to estimate repertoire size and the extent of clonotype sharing between individuals. To increase sequencing depth and limit assay-specific biases, TCR repertoire library preparation and sequencing were carried out by different laboratories using diverse techniques. Per donor, leukapheresis produced somewhere between about 0.94 and 9 billion PBMCs.

Notes on this clone: The antigen this receptor binds is unknown. No base quality information exists; no much larger clone differs at one position.

Donors were healthy HIV-negative adults with no recently reported acute infections or vaccinations. Every donor was a Caucasian adult living in Nashville, Tennessee, USA. CD4+ T cells were enriched by magnetic negative selection; naive cells were then positively selected on CD45RA, and the negative fraction formed the memory subset. Blood was obtained by leukapheresis, after which PBMCs were separated by Ficoll-Histopaque density gradient centrifugation and cryopreserved in liquid nitrogen vapor phase. Purity and quantity of every magnetically sorted T cell population were checked by analytical flow cytometry. Each sorted fraction had its genomic DNA isolated and then quantified by UV absorbance on a Nanodrop 2000c. TCR CDR3 regions were amplified from genomic DNA by multiplex PCR using the deep immunoSEQ assay. For each cell subset, the extracted genomic DNA was distributed evenly across all wells of several immunoSEQ 96-well plates, and each plate served as one replicate. For sorted subsets, 200 ng of genomic DNA, equivalent to some 30,000 T cell genomes, went into each replicate PCR. The purified libraries were quantified using a Qubit 3.0 fluorometer, sized with a Bioanalyzer 2100, and then quantified again using the KAPA Library Quantification kit. Every immunoSEQ 96-well plate was sequenced on a dedicated single-read 150-cycle Illumina NextSeq 550 flow cell. The authors processed their data as follows. Because only junctional sequences without quality scores were contained in the immunoSEQ output, filtering matching that applied to full-length reads could not be performed. To assign V/J genes and CDR3, sequences were annotated against IMGT germline references using PyIR, a Python wrapper for IgBLAST v1.9. Reads were filtered out if the reads had weak V/J assignments (E-value above 1e-6), no CDR3, stop codons, out-of-frame junctions, or ambiguous translated residues. V3J clonotypes were defined as sequences sharing an identical inferred V gene, J gene, and CDR3 amino acid sequence. To compute the percentage overlap between repertoires, the number of shared unique clonotypes was divided by the size of the smaller repertoire. Repertoire richness was assessed with RTK rarefaction, the Chao1 estimator, and Recon v2.1 estimates of unobserved clonotypes. For all TCRbeta clonotypes obtained by the gDNA method from four donors, generation probabilities were computed with OLGA. TCRdb took this table from immuneACCESS and kept in-frame rearrangements with V and J called. Such tables lack part of the clones; where checked against another copy, unresolved V genes explain under half of the gap, and the rest is unexplained. V and J calls and clone size come straight from that table; D and trimming were deduced from the DNA. The sample contains millions of clones, approximately 95% of them found a single time. The ten biggest clones cover 0.35% to 0.45% of the sample.

What the authors observed across the whole study: Pairwise subsampling led to the expectation that sequencing depth would affect the degree of clonotype sharing among donors. Incomplete sequencing was indicated by rarefaction of sorted-subset datasets, despite the large sequencing depth. The small number of donors limited the genetic and exposure-history diversity represented. Compared with non-shared clonotypes, the clonotypes found in all four sorted-subset donors had higher generation probabilities. Sampling was restricted to blood, and TCR repertoires in tissues likely differ from the TCR repertoires found in blood. When a handful of donors were compared, the shared fraction of clonotypes was around 4.6% for naive CD4, 3.5% to 4% for naive CD8, 2.3% for memory CD4, and less than 0.45% for memory CD8. Naive subsets generally had larger estimated clonotype richness than memory subsets did.

Sequenced input: naive CD4+ T cells from PBMCs. Per the publication, the cell subset or site label means: CD45RA+ positively selected. The source of this sequence is a man younger than 35 in good health. Some clones in this sample may be carry-over from other donors' samples.

The CDR3 protein sequence reads: CATVKGPGTEAFF. The nucleotides are TGTGCCACGGTTAAGGGGCCGGGCACTGAAGCTTTCTTT. This chain joins TRBV6-5 to TRBJ1-1; a tentative D call is TRBD1 (5 bases match). The germline V gene yields MNHEY for CDR1 and SVGAGI for CDR2. The CDR3 numbers 13 residues from cysteine through phenylalanine. Only the CDR3 DNA is retained, 39 bases long and in frame from the first base. V is shortened by 10 bases, J by 4 bases, and the region joining them spans 16 bases.